The 24 T cell receptor beta chains reported below all come from one sample, sequenced in a study of blood T cell repertoires in COVID-19. Assay: immunoSEQ multiplex PCR; the TCRdb copy retains only in-frame clones and omits some. The table has under 450,000 clones, roughly 90% seen once. Specimen: PBMCs or T cells enriched from blood (not recorded which). These receptors were collected from a woman in her thirties who had recovered from COVID-19.

The CDR3 reads CASSQDQGIGNTEAFF. CDR3 in DNA: TGCGCCAGCAGCCAAGATCAGGGGATAGGGAACACTGAAGCTTTCTTT. The V gene is TRBV4-1, the J gene TRBJ1-1; tentative D call: TRBD1 (6 bases). Trimming left V 0 bases short and J 1 base short, with 12 bases between. The CDR3 covers 16 residues. Germline assignment: CDR1 MGHRA and CDR2 YSYEKL.

Written as DNA, the CDR3 is TGTGCCAGCAGCTTAGCGGTTTCTAGCGGACTTGAGCAGTACTTC. Amino acid sequence: CASSLAVSSGLEQYF. The J gene is TRBJ2-7, the V gene TRBV7-9; 7 nucleotides agree with TRBD2. J was trimmed by 7 bases and V by 0 bases; bases with no gene match: 9. CDR1 and CDR2 (germline): SEHNR, FQNEAQ (reference sequence). There are 15 residues in the CDR3.

The rearrangement joins TRBV6-5 to TRBJ2-2; TRBD2 might be the D (6 bases). This CDR3 region has 14 residues. Trimming pared 2 bases from V and 6 bases from J, leaving 10 bases between. CDR1 MNHEY and CDR2 SVGAGI come from the germline V gene. This chain's CDR3 is CASSYLRRAGELFF. The DNA for the CDR3 is TGTGCCAGCAGTTACCTCAGGAGGGCCGGGGAGCTGTTTTTT.

The gene calls are TRBV27 and TRBJ1-1; 9 bases are a match to TRBD1. CDR1 and CDR2 from the germline V gene are MNHEY and SMNVEV (reference sequence). V lost 6 bases, J lost 3 bases, and 5 bases stayed unmatched. The CDR3 consists of 14 residues. The CDR3 here is CASRKDRGDTEAFF. In DNA, the CDR3 is TGTGCCAGCAGAAAGGACAGGGGAGACACTGAAGCTTTCTTT.

This chain connects TRBV7-8 to TRBJ2-3; 9 bases agree with TRBD2. The V gene end was trimmed by 7 bases and the J gene end by 2 bases; junction bases not matched to a gene: 19. CDR3 size: 19 residues. Germline V gives CDR1 SGHVS, CDR2 FQNEAQ. The CDR3 bases are TGTGCCAGCACCATGAGAGTAGCGGGAGAAGCGTCCATCACAGATACGCAGTATTTT. It is translated as CASTMRVAGEASITDTQYF. The variable domain in full, with the rest retrieved from reference TRBV7-8 and TRBJ2-3, is GAGVSQSPRYKVAKRGQDVALRCDPISGHVSLFWYQQALGQGPEFLTYFQNEAQLDKSGLPSDRFFAERPEGSVSTLKIQRTQQEDSAVYLCASTMRVAGEASITDTQYFGPGTRLTVL.

This clone has at least ten counts. The genes are TRBV3-1 (or the pseudogene TRBV3-2) and TRBJ1-6; 9 bases align to TRBD1. Germline lookup yields CDR1 LGHDT and CDR2 YNNKEL (reference sequence). Trimming at V came to 4 bases and at J to 4 bases, leaving 5 bases not matched to a gene. The CDR3 runs to 16 residues. CDR3 in amino acids: CASSRTGQGYNSPLHF. CDR3 coding DNA: TGTGCCAGCAGCCGAACGGGACAGGGATATAATTCACCCCTCCACTTT.

The chain recombines TRBV19 with TRBJ2-3; maybe TRBD2 (6 bases). Germline CDR1 LNHDA, CDR2 SQIVND (reference sequence). Trimming stripped 3 bases from V and 5 bases from J, with 18 bases between. The CDR3 length is 16 residues. CDR3 region: CASSIGGLEKEDTQYF. The DNA for the CDR3 is TGTGCCAGTAGTATTGGAGGGCTCGAAAAAGAAGATACGCAGTATTTT.

The chain joins TRBV5-4 to TRBJ2-7; D may be TRBD1 (6 bases). The germline gives CDR1 SGHNT, CDR2 YYREEE (reference sequence). The germline V and J ends were trimmed by 4 bases and 6 bases, with 14 bases remaining between them. The CDR3 is 13 amino acids. The CDR3 reads CASSLDRNREQYF. DNA of the CDR3: TGTGCCAGCAGCCTAGACAGGAACCGCGAGCAGTACTTC.

The V gene is TRBV24-1, the J gene TRBJ2-3; tentative D call: TRBD2 (6 bases). CDR3 length equals 15 residues. Trimming pared 4 bases from V and 6 bases from J, leaving 16 bases between. Germline loops: CDR1 KGHDR, CDR2 SFDVKD. The CDR3 DNA is TGTGCCACCAGTGACAGACTAGGGGTCGGTGATACGCAGTATTTT. It specifies CATSDRLGVGDTQYF.

This chain joins TRBV3-1 (or the pseudogene TRBV3-2) and TRBJ2-7; perhaps TRBD2 as D (5 bases). Germline CDR1 is LGHDT and CDR2 is YNNKEL (reference sequence). Trimming cost V 0 bases and J 2 bases, with 11 bases left between them. CDR3 length equals 15 residues. The DNA of the CDR3 is TGTGCCAGCAGCCAAGATTCGGGATTCCCCTACGAGCAGTACTTC. It yields the protein CASSQDSGFPYEQYF.

Points on this clone: This same CDR3 is encoded by further DNA sequences in the sample. This chain uses TRBV11-2 with TRBJ2-7; 7 positions agree with TRBD2. The ends lost 5 bases at V and 3 bases at J; junction bases unmatched: 4. The CDR3 totals 13 residues. Germline V gene lookup returns CDR1 SGHAT and CDR2 FQNNGV. The CDR3 sequence: CASSLGLDYEQYF. The CDR3 bases are TGTGCCAGCAGCCTCGGACTAGACTACGAGCAGTACTTC.

This clone was counted only a few times. This chain uses TRBV10-3 with TRBJ2-7; 10 bases agree with TRBD2. The CDR3 is 15 amino acids. Germline CDR1 reads ENHRY; CDR2 reads SYGVKD. V lost 6 bases to trimming and J lost 2 bases; unmatched junction nucleotides: 7. The chain's CDR3 is CAISTLLAGTYEQYF. The CDR3 nucleotides read TGTGCCATCAGCACCTTACTAGCGGGGACCTACGAGCAGTACTTC.

This sequence joins TRBV30 and TRBJ2-2, with TRBD1 matching 9 bases. The CDR3 runs 17 residues. Germline V gene data show CDR1 as GTSNPN and CDR2 as SVGIG (reference sequence). J was trimmed by 4 bases and V by 2 bases; bases with no gene match: 11. This CDR3 reads CAWSPALGQGGTGELFF. CDR3 coding DNA: TGTGCCTGGAGTCCTGCACTGGGACAGGGTGGCACCGGGGAGCTGTTTTTT.

The chain links TRBV6-5 to TRBJ1-1; possibly TRBD1 for D (5 bases). There are 16 residues in the CDR3. The germline CDR1 and CDR2 sequences are MNHEY and SVGAGI. V was clipped by 0 bases and J by 0 bases, with 11 bases between them. CDR3 protein: CASSYSPQGMNTEAFF. The DNA for the CDR3 is TGTGCCAGCAGTTACTCGCCTCAGGGTATGAACACTGAAGCTTTCTTT.

This clone appeared once. The rearrangement joins TRBV3-1 (or the pseudogene TRBV3-2) to TRBJ1-4; D possibly corresponds to TRBD1 (5 bases). Trimming took off 3 bases at V and 7 bases at J, with 18 bases between the two ends. The CDR3 length is 16 residues. Per germline, CDR1 LGHDT and CDR2 YNNKEL (reference sequence). The CDR3 reads CASSHALQAPGEKLFF. The CDR3 DNA sequence: TGTGCCAGCAGCCATGCCTTACAGGCTCCTGGTGAAAAACTGTTTTTT.

The V call is TRBV28, the J call TRBJ1-5, with 7 bases fitting TRBD1. The V gene end was trimmed by 6 bases and the J gene end by 5 bases; junction bases not matched to a gene: 7. CDR1 is MDHEN, CDR2 SYDVKM, per germline. The length of the CDR3 is 14 residues. CDR3 sequence (DNA): TGTGCCAGCAGCACCCAGGGGGTACATCAGCCCCAGCATTTT. Translating gives CASSTQGVHQPQHF.

The rearrangement uses TRBV5-1 and TRBJ2-2, with 12 bases identical to TRBD2. CDR3 size: 18 residues. J was trimmed by 4 bases and V by 4 bases; bases with no gene match: 11. Per germline, CDR1 SGHRS and CDR2 YFSETQ. The DNA of the CDR3 is TGCGCCAGCAGCCCCGGAGGGACTAGCGGGTTACTCACCGGGGAGCTGTTTTTT. This codes for CASSPGGTSGLLTGELFF.

This rearrangement joins TRBV5-1 to TRBJ2-7; tentatively, D is TRBD2 (6 bases). Per germline, CDR1 SGHRS and CDR2 YFSETQ. V lost 7 bases to trimming and J lost 2 bases, with 22 bases between them. The CDR3 runs 16 residues. CDR3 region: CASRTSRGLDPYEQYF. The CDR3 nucleotides read TGCGCCAGCCGAACTTCGCGGGGACTGGACCCCTACGAGCAGTACTTC.

J is TRBJ2-1 and V is TRBV12-3 or TRBV12-4; 8 nucleotides align to TRBD2. V was clipped by 7 bases and J by 7 bases; unmatched bases: 6. This CDR3 contains 13 residues. The CDR3, as DNA: TGTGCCAGCACCCGCGGGGGGTTTAATGAGCAGTTCTTC. This translates into CASTRGGFNEQFF.

The chain couples TRBV19 to TRBJ1-4; D not resolved. The CDR3 runs 14 residues. V gave up 10 bases and J gave up 1 base, with 13 bases separating them. Germline V gene lookup returns CDR1 LNHDA and CDR2 SQIVND (reference sequence). The CDR3 coding sequence is TGTGCCACTAATACGGGGATAACTAATGAAAAACTGTTTTTT. Protein: CATNTGITNEKLFF.

This sequence joins TRBV5-1 and TRBJ2-2; possibly TRBD1 for D (6 bases). Germline CDR1 is SGHRS and CDR2 is YFSETQ. The CDR3 extends over 14 amino acids. V lost 6 bases, J lost 8 bases, and 17 bases lay in between. Here the CDR3 DNA reads TGCGCCAGCATAGGTGGACAGTCTGGAGGGGAGCTGTTTTTT. This encodes CASIGGQSGGELFF.

This clone was seen only once. The genes are TRBV27 and TRBJ2-2, with 8 bases that match TRBD1. The CDR3 has 14 amino acids. Trimming cost V 5 bases and J 7 bases; bases outside gene matches: 6. Germline V gene sequence: CDR1 MNHEY, CDR2 SMNVEV (reference sequence). The chain's CDR3 is CASSPQGAGGELFF. CDR3 DNA sequence: TGTGCCAGCAGTCCTCAGGGGGCCGGCGGGGAGCTGTTTTTT.

The V and J genes are TRBV4-2 and TRBJ2-7; the D gene is possibly TRBD2 (5 bases). The germline V gene encodes CDR1 LGHNA and CDR2 YNFKEQ. There are 15 residues in the CDR3. The ends were cut back, 0 bases at V and 2 bases at J, with 11 bases in the middle. CDR3 sequence (DNA): TGTGCCAGCAGCCAAGATGAGTCTAGCACCTACGAGCAGTACTTC. Protein: CASSQDESSTYEQYF.

This clone was seen a single time. This chain uses TRBV4-2 with TRBJ1-5; a weak D match, TRBD1 (5 bases). The CDR3 is 16 residues long. Germline V gives CDR1 LGHNA, CDR2 YNFKEQ. Deletions cut 0 bases from V and 3 bases from J, with 12 bases between. The CDR3 bases are TGTGCCAGCAGCCAAGATAGCAGGGTAAACAATCAGCCCCAGCATTTT. As protein: CASSQDSRVNNQPQHF.